One T cell receptor (beta chain) is described in this entry. Its antigen remains unknown. These data come from a study of cytomegalovirus exposure and HLA in healthy donors. The study, taken as a whole, reports: About 87% or about 30% of the time was how often most TCR beta V segments were productive, according to an earlier analysis.

In the PCR, 60 Vbeta and 13 Jbeta primers were used. Assay used: immunoSEQ multiplex PCR; TCRdb lists only in-frame clones, some missing. The sample totals some 41,000 clones. The CDR3 is 17 amino acids. The ends lost 4 bases at V and 4 bases at J; junction bases unmatched: 14. Germline assignment: CDR1 SGDLS and CDR2 YYNGEE. The source of this sequence is a man aged 25-45 years in good health and CMV-seronegative. The J gene is TRBJ2-3, the V gene TRBV9, with TRBD2 identical over 8 bases. The sequenced material came from PBMCs. CDR3 coding DNA: TGTGCCAGCAGCAACAGTTACAAGCGGGGGAGCCCAGATACGCAGTATTTT. This codes for CASSNSYKRGSPDTQYF.